The rows below give T cell receptor beta chains drawn from one sample of a study of blood T cells in healthy people across ages. One entry per CDR3 protein results from TCRdb running MiXCR on the 5' RACE reads. The sample yields about 2 million distinct CDR3 sequences, roughly 49% seen once. The material sequenced was blood. The source of these receptors is a woman in her 40s in good health. Each CDR3 is given with its conserved first and last residue. The D gene is left open where the match is weak. For some rows the clone size is stated as once, few or many, or as a class when expanded; others skip it.

D	V	size	J	DNA	CDR3
.	TRBV7-2	few	TRBJ2-1	TGTGCCACCGCGTCACAGGGAGGACTACGCAATGAGCAGTTCTTC	CATASQGGLRNEQFF
.	TRBV29-1	few	TRBJ1-2	TGCAGCGCTACTGGGACCCGGGGGGCCTATGGCTACACCTTC	CSATGTRGAYGYTF
.	TRBV20-1	.	TRBJ2-7	TGCAGTGTCAGAGGTCGGGGTGCAGGCTACGAGCAGTACTTC	CSVRGRGAGYEQYF
.	TRBV5-1	few	TRBJ1-6	TGCGCCAGCAGCTCCGACGCAGGACCCCTCCACTTT	CASSSDAGPLHF
TRBD2	TRBV10-1	.	TRBJ2-3	TGCGCCAGCAGTGGCTCCGGGACTAGCGACTCCACAGATACGCAGTATTTT	CASSGSGTSDSTDTQYF
.	TRBV12-3/TRBV12-4	once	TRBJ1-1	TGTGCCAGCGTAAACGCCGAGACACAATACACTGAAGCTTTCTTT	CASVNAETQYTEAFF
.	TRBV7-9	.	TRBJ1-1	TGTGCCAGCAGTCTTGTTGGACAGCTAGAAGCTTTCTTT	CASSLVGQLEAFF
.	TRBV7-8	few	TRBJ2-7	TGTGCCAGCAGCGCCCGGGACTCTCTCCTCTACGAGCAGTACTTC	CASSARDSLLYEQYF
TRBD2	TRBV25-1	.	TRBJ2-3	TGTGCCAGCGTCGGGGGGGGTACAGATACGCAGTATTTT	CASVGGGTDTQYF
.	TRBV20-1	.	TRBJ2-7	TGCAGTGCTACAGGGCTGTGGAGGAACGAGCAGTACTTC	CSATGLWRNEQYF
.	TRBV4-3	.	TRBJ1-2	TGCGCCAGCAGCCAAGATTTACCCCCGGGGGCAGCCAACTATGGCTACACCTTC	CASSQDLPPGAANYGYTF
.	TRBV10-3	few	TRBJ1-5	TGTGCCATCAGCGAGGCGAATCAGCCCCAGCATTTT	CAISEANQPQHF
.	TRBV12-3/TRBV12-4	.	TRBJ1-4	TGTGCCAGCAGGCCAGTGAGAGCAACTAATGAAAAACTGTTTTTT	CASRPVRATNEKLFF
TRBD2	TRBV7-2	.	TRBJ2-1	TGTGCCAGCAGCTTCCACCGGACTAGCGGGGGACGTTACTACAATGAGCAGTTCTTC	CASSFHRTSGGRYYNEQFF
TRBD1	TRBV28	.	TRBJ2-7	TGTGCCAGCGCTACCGGGACAGCTATAACCGAGCAGTACTTC	CASATGTAITEQYF
TRBD1	TRBV7-3	many	TRBJ2-3	TGTGCCAGCAGCCCCGGACAGGGGGCGACAGATACGCAGTATTTT	CASSPGQGATDTQYF
.	TRBV5-1	once	TRBJ1-1	TGCGCCAGCAGCGCGAGGACAATCGGGGAGGAAGCTTTCTTT	CASSARTIGEEAFF
.	TRBV5-5	.	TRBJ2-1	TGTGCCACCGGAGGGGGGGGGAATGAGCAGTTCTTC	CATGGGGNEQFF
.	TRBV4-3	.	TRBJ2-1	TGCGCCAGCAGCCCCTCTAAGAGAGGGGCAAAGATTGAGCAGTTCTTC	CASSPSKRGAKIEQFF
.	TRBV2	.	TRBJ2-5	TGTGCCAGCAGTGAGGACGAGACCCAGTACTTC	CASSEDETQYF
.	TRBV4-1	.	TRBJ2-3	TGCGCCAGCAGCCGTCTACTTAGACAGTTTGACACAGATACGCAGTATTTT	CASSRLLRQFDTDTQYF
TRBD1	TRBV6-5	.	TRBJ1-5	TGTGCCAGCAAAACAACAGGGGGCGGGAATCAGCCCCAGCATTTT	CASKTTGGGNQPQHF
TRBD2	TRBV7-9	many	TRBJ2-1	TGTGCCAGCAGCGTCCCCGGGACTAACTACAATGAGCAGTTCTTC	CASSVPGTNYNEQFF
.	TRBV10-3	.	TRBJ1-1	TGTGCCATCAGGGAGGTGGGGTCTATGACTGAAGCTTTCTTT	CAIREVGSMTEAFF
.	TRBV11-2	.	TRBJ1-1	TGTGCCAGCGCGTCAGGGACTGAAGCTTTCTTT	CASASGTEAFF
.	TRBV6-1	.	TRBJ1-4	TGTGCCAGCAGTGTCCTACGGGCAACTAATGAAAAACTGTTTTTT	CASSVLRATNEKLFF
.	TRBV5-6	many	TRBJ2-1	TGTGCCAGCAGTTTCGGGTACAATGAGCAGTTCTTC	CASSFGYNEQFF
TRBD2	TRBV20-1	.	TRBJ2-1	TGCAGTGCTAGAGATATTAGCGGGGGTTCCTACAATGAGCAGTTCTTC	CSARDISGGSYNEQFF
.	TRBV20-1	few	TRBJ2-1	TGCAGTGCTAGACCCTTAGGGGTTCGACCCTACAATGAGCAGTTCTTC	CSARPLGVRPYNEQFF
.	TRBV10-3	.	TRBJ1-2	TGTGCCATCAGTGGGGGATTAGACCAAGCGGAAGGCTACACCTTC	CAISGGLDQAEGYTF
.	TRBV20-1	.	TRBJ2-1	TGCAGCGCCCCGGACGTACGAGGCAATGAGCAGTTCTTC	CSAPDVRGNEQFF
TRBD2	TRBV6-4	.	TRBJ2-1	TGTGCCAGCAGCCGGATAGCGGGGGGTTCCTACAATGAGCAGTTCTTC	CASSRIAGGSYNEQFF
.	TRBV6-5	.	TRBJ2-4	TGTGCCAGCAGTTCAAAGCCGGGGCCAATAGCCAAAAACATTCAGTACTTC	CASSSKPGPIAKNIQYF
.	TRBV6-5	few	TRBJ2-7	TGTGCCAGCAGTATGACCGGGACTCCTGGATCCTACGAGCAGTACTTC	CASSMTGTPGSYEQYF
TRBD1	TRBV20-1	.	TRBJ2-4	TGCAGTACTAGAGAGCCCACAGGGGGGCCAAAAAACATTCAGTACTTC	CSTREPTGGPKNIQYF
.	TRBV9	.	TRBJ2-5	TGTGCCAGCAGCGTAGGTGGAATCGGTGGGGAGACCCAGTACTTC	CASSVGGIGGETQYF
TRBD1	TRBV5-1	.	TRBJ2-7	TGCGCCAGCAGCCCGGGACAGACTCCTACCTACGAGCAGTACTTC	CASSPGQTPTYEQYF
.	TRBV29-1	.	TRBJ1-1	TGCAGCGTTATGAGGGGTGGAACTGAAGCTTTCTTT	CSVMRGGTEAFF
.	TRBV29-1	.	TRBJ2-3	TGCAGCGTCCGCGAGAGGGGTCGCACAGATACGCAGTATTTT	CSVRERGRTDTQYF
.	TRBV27	once	TRBJ2-3	TGTGCCAGCAGTCCCTGGGGAGGGGGGGTTAGCACAGATACGCAGTATTTT	CASSPWGGGVSTDTQYF
.	TRBV6-5	few	TRBJ2-5	TGTGCCAGCAGTTACAAGAGTGTAGCGGCGGAGACCCAGTACTTC	CASSYKSVAAETQYF
.	TRBV20-1	.	TRBJ2-1	TGCAGTGCTAGAGCTCCCGGAGGTAGACAGTTTCAAGAGACCCAGTTCTTC	CSARAPGGRQFQETQFF
TRBD2	TRBV6-6	.	TRBJ2-1	TGTGCCAGCAGTTTAGCGGGGGGGAAACCTGAACAGTTCTTC	CASSLAGGKPEQFF
.	TRBV12-3/TRBV12-4	few	TRBJ2-7	TGTGCCAGCAGTGGGGGCCGCCACGAGCAGTACTTC	CASSGGRHEQYF
.	TRBV7-6	.	TRBJ2-3	TGTGCCAGCAGCTTAGGGGCGGGATCGCGCACAGATACGCAGTATTTT	CASSLGAGSRTDTQYF